The present T cell receptor (beta chain) was sequenced within a study of monozygotic twins with cystic fibrosis. Whole-study results and caveats: V usage most resembled the co-twin in 13 of 16 pairs. Low clonality (median roughly 0.0095) suggested a mostly naive repertoire. Monozygotic CF twins shared more identical nucleotide clonotypes than unrelated patients.

The protocol was immunoSEQ multiplex PCR, while the TCRdb copy is restricted to in-frame clones and leaves out a portion. Of tens of thousands of clones in the sample, around four fifths were seen once. CDR3 length equals 17 residues. Germline lookup yields CDR1 SNHLY and CDR2 FYNNEI. The ends lost 6 bases at V and 4 bases at J; junction bases unmatched: 8. Turning to this clone: The antigen remains undetermined.

V and J are TRBV2 and TRBJ2-5; 16 bases map to TRBD2. This receptor was identified in a girl aged 2 to 10 with cystic fibrosis. The sequenced sample consisted of blood. The CDR3 is CASRNEGLAGGRETQYF. Written as DNA, the CDR3 is TGTGCCAGCAGGAACGAGGGACTAGCGGGAGGGAGAGAGACCCAGTACTTC.